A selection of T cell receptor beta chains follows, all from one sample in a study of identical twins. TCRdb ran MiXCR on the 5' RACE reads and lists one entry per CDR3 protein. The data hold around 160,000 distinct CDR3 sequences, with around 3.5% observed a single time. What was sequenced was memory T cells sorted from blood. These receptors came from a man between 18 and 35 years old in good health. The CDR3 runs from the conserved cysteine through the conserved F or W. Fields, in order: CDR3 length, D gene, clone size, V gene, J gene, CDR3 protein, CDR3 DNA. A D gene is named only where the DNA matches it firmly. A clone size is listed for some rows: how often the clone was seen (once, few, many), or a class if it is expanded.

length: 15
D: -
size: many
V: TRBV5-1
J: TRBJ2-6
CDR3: CASSLTVSGANVLTF
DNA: TGCGCCAGCAGCTTGACGGTCTCTGGGGCCAACGTCCTGACTTTC

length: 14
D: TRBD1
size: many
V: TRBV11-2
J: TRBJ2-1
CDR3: CASSWGQVYNEQFF
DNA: TGTGCCAGCAGCTGGGGACAGGTATACAATGAGCAGTTCTTC

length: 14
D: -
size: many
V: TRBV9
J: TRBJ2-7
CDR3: CASSVAGGIYEQYF
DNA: TGTGCCAGCAGCGTAGCCGGCGGGATATACGAGCAGTACTTC

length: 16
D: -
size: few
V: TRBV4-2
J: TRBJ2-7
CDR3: CASSQEGHPGIYEQYF
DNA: TGTGCCAGCAGCCAAGAAGGGCACCCAGGGATTTACGAGCAGTACTTC

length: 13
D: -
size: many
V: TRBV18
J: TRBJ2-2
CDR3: CASSPEVTGELFF
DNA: TGTGCCAGCTCACCAGAGGTTACCGGGGAGCTGTTTTTT

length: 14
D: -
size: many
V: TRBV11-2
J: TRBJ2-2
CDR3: CASSSDGVAGELFF
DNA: TGTGCCAGCAGCTCGGACGGGGTGGCCGGGGAGCTGTTTTTT

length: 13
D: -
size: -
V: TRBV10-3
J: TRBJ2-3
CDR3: CAISLDRLDTQYF
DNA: TGTGCCATCAGTTTGGACCGCTTGGATACGCAGTATTTT

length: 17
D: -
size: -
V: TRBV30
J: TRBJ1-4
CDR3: CAWSVGISAGINEKLFF
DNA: TGTGCCTGGAGTGTAGGGATATCGGCGGGGATTAATGAAAAACTGTTTTTT

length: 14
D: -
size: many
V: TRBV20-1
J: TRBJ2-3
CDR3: CSARDSGSTDTQYF
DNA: TGCAGTGCTAGAGACAGCGGGAGCACAGATACGCAGTATTTT

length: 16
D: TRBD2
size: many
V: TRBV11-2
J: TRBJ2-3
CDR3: CASSLVVSVAGLTQYF
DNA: TGTGCCAGCAGCTTAGTGGTATCGGTAGCGGGTCTGACGCAGTATTTT

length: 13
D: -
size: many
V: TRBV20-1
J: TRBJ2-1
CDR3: CSASGTGYNEQFF
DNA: TGCAGTGCTAGCGGGACCGGATACAATGAGCAGTTCTTC

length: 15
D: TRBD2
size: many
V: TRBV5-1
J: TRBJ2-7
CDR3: CASSLALAGVGEQYF
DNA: TGCGCCAGCAGCTTGGCACTAGCGGGAGTCGGGGAGCAGTACTTC

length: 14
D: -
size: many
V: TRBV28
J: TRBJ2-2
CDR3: CASSSTTFTGELFF
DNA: TGTGCCAGCAGTTCCACGACCTTCACCGGGGAGCTGTTTTTT

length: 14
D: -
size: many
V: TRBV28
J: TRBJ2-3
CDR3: CASSFDRRTDTQYF
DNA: TGTGCCAGCAGTTTTGACAGGAGGACAGATACGCAGTATTTT

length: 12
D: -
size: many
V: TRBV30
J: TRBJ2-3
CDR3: CAVVTGTDTQYF
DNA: TGTGCTGTTGTAACCGGTACAGATACGCAGTATTTT

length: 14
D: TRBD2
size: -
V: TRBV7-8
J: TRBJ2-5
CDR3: CASSLAGGLAAMGF
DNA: TGTGCCAGCAGCTTAGCGGGAGGACTAGCGGCAATGGGGTTC

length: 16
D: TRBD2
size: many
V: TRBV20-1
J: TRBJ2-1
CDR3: CSARGASGPLGYEQFF
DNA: TGCAGTGCCCGGGGGGCTAGCGGGCCTCTGGGGTATGAGCAGTTCTTC

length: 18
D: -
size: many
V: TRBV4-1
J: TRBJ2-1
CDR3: CASSQDPIGERSYNEQFF
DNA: TGCGCCAGCAGCCAAGATCCAATAGGGGAGCGCTCCTACAATGAGCAGTTCTTC

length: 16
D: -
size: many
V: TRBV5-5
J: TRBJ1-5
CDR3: CASSLAPQTGYQPQHF
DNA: TGTGCCAGCAGCTTGGCCCCCCAGACCGGTTATCAGCCCCAGCATTTT

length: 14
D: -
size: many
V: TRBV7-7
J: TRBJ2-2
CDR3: CASSLGLNTGELFF
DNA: TGTGCCAGCTCCCTAGGATTGAACACCGGGGAGCTGTTTTTT

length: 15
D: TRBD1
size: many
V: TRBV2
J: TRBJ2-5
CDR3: CASREWTGAGETQYF
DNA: TGTGCCAGCAGGGAGTGGACAGGCGCAGGCGAGACCCAGTACTTC

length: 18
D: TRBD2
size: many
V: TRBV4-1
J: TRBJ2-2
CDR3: CASSQVEGLAGGTGELFF
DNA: TGCGCCAGCAGCCAAGTTGAGGGACTAGCGGGAGGAACCGGGGAGCTGTTTTTT

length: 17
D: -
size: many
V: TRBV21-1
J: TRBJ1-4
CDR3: CASSIAGEVGRGEKLFF
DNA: TGTGCCAGCAGCATAGCAGGGGAGGTCGGGCGCGGCGAAAAACTGTTTTTT

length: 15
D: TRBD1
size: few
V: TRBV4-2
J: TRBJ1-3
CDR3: CASSPHGQGGNTIYF
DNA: TGTGCCAGCAGCCCTCACGGACAGGGAGGAAACACCATATATTTT

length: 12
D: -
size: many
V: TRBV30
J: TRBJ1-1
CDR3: CAWSVLRTEAFF
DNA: TGTGCCTGGAGTGTATTACGGACTGAAGCTTTCTTT

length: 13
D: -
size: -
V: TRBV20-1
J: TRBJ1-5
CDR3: CSSKQGGNQPQHF
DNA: TGCAGTTCGAAACAGGGAGGGAATCAGCCCCAGCATTTT

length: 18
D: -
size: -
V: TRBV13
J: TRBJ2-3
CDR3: CASSLVHPAPTSTDTQYF
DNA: TGTGCCAGCAGCTTAGTGCACCCAGCACCAACTAGCACAGATACGCAGTATTTT

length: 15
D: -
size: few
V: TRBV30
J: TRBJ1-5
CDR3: CAWRKATGQSQPQHF
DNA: TGTGCCTGGAGAAAGGCCACAGGGCAAAGTCAGCCCCAGCATTTT

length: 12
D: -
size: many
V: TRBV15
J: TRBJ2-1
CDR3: CATSRDQNEQFF
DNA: TGTGCCACCAGCAGAGATCAAAATGAGCAGTTCTTC

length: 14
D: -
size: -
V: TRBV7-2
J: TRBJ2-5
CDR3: CASSFTTVQETQYF
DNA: TGTGCCAGCAGCTTCACGACAGTTCAAGAGACCCAGTACTTC

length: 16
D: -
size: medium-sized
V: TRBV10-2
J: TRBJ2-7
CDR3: CASSNLGPEGPYEQYF
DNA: TGCGCCAGCAGCAATCTAGGGCCCGAGGGCCCCTACGAGCAGTACTTC

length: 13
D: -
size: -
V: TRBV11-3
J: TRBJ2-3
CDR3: CASSRSDTHTQYF
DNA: TGTGCCAGCAGCCGTAGCGACACACATACGCAGTATTTT

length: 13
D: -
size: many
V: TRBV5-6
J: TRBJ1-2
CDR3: CASSLGQSYGYTF
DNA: TGTGCCAGCAGCTTGGGACAGTCCTATGGCTACACCTTC

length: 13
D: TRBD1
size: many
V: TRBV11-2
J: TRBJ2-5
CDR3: CASSRDREETQYF
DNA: TGTGCCAGCAGCAGGGACAGGGAAGAGACCCAGTACTTC

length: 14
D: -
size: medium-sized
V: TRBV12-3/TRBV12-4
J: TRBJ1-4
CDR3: CASTLTGTNEKLFF
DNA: TGTGCCAGCACCCTGACAGGAACTAATGAAAAACTGTTTTTT

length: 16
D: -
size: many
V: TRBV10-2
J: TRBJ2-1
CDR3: CASSGGTSASYNEQFF
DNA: TGCGCCAGCTCCGGAGGGACAAGCGCCTCCTACAATGAGCAGTTCTTC

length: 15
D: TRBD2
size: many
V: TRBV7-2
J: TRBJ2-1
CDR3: CASNERAGGHNEQFF
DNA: TGTGCCAGCAACGAAAGGGCGGGAGGGCACAATGAGCAGTTCTTC

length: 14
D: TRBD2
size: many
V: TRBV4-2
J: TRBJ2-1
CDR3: CASQTTSGINEQFF
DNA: TGTGCCAGCCAGACGACTAGCGGGATAAATGAGCAGTTCTTC